The source of this T cell receptor beta chain is a study of CD8 T cells in ankylosing spondylitis. In its sample, this clonotype was seen many times. No antigen is known for it. MiXCR, run by TCRdb on the 5' RACE reads, gives a single entry per CDR3 protein. Among approximately 240,000 distinct CDR3 sequences listed, over 9.5% were seen once. Regarding the study as a whole: Significantly higher representation of disease-linked clones was reported for matched ankylosing spondylitis synovial fluid.

Germline values: CDR1 SGHVS, CDR2 FNYEAQ. Trimming took off 4 bases at V and 1 base at J, with 11 bases between the two ends. The CDR3 has 15 residues. The receptor was isolated from a male donor with ankylosing spondylitis or in good health (not recorded which). Specimen: blood, either unsorted or a sorted T cell fraction (not recorded which). The rearrangement uses TRBV7-6 and TRBJ2-1, with unresolved D. This chain's CDR3 is CASSCQDGSYNEQFF. The CDR3 nucleotides are TGTGCCAGCAGCTGTCAAGACGGTTCCTACAATGAGCAGTTCTTC.